Listed below are T cell receptor beta chains from one sample, sequenced in a study of T cells after posttransplantation cyclophosphamide. Sequencing used immunoSEQ multiplex PCR; TCRdb keeps in-frame clones, though not all of them. Listed for the sample are 15,000 to 20,000 clones, none seen a single time. Here the sequenced sample was PBMCs, taken after allogeneic stem cell transplant with posttransplant cyclophosphamide. Every receptor here comes from a female patient between 30 and 45 years old who received an allogeneic stem cell transplant from a related donor, was CMV-positive, and had no GVHD. Part of the T cells may come from the graft donor. Each CDR3 is given with its conserved first and last residue. The D gene is left open where the match is weak. Expanded clones get a size class; other rows say once, few or many, or leave the size out.

cdr3_nt	cdr3_aa	d_call	v_call	j_call	clone_size
TGTGCCAGCAGTTTAACCCCTGCCAGCTACGAGCAGTACTTC	CASSLTPASYEQYF	.	TRBV27	TRBJ2-7	many
TGCGCCAGCAGCCACAATGGGGCGGCCCCGAACACCGGGGAGCTGTTTTTT	CASSHNGAAPNTGELFF	.	TRBV4-1	TRBJ2-2	many
TGTGCCAGCACCATAACCAGGGCAGAGCTCCATACCGGGGAGCTGTTTTTT	CASTITRAELHTGELFF	.	TRBV7-9	TRBJ2-2	many
TGCGCCAGCAGCCCCGCCGGGACAGGGGTTCATGAGCAGTTCTTC	CASSPAGTGVHEQFF	TRBD1	TRBV4-1	TRBJ2-1	many
TGTGCCAGCAGTTTGAGGAATGAGCAGTTCTTC	CASSLRNEQFF	.	TRBV27	TRBJ2-1	many
TGTGCCTGGAGTGTACCTCGGACTAGCGGGAGACGGCAGCAGTACTTC	CAWSVPRTSGRRQQYF	TRBD2	TRBV30	TRBJ2-7	many
TGTGCCAGCAGCCCCGGACAGTTCTACGAGCAGTACTTC	CASSPGQFYEQYF	.	TRBV11-3	TRBJ2-7	.
TGTGCCTGGGGTTACCGAGCTAATGAAAAACTGTTTTTT	CAWGYRANEKLFF	.	TRBV30	TRBJ1-4	many
TGTGCCAGTAGTATGCGGCGGGAGGGCACAGATACGCAGTATTTT	CASSMRREGTDTQYF	TRBD2	TRBV19	TRBJ2-3	many
TGCGCCAGCAGTGAACTAGCGGGGGTCTACGAGCAGTACTTC	CASSELAGVYEQYF	TRBD2	TRBV10-2	TRBJ2-7	many
TGTGCCAGCAGTAAGATGTGGGACACCGCCTACGAGCAGTACTTC	CASSKMWDTAYEQYF	.	TRBV28	TRBJ2-7	many
TGTGCCAGCAGCTCCTTACGGGGTAGCGCGCAGGTGGCCACTCTTGGCTACACCTTC	CASSSLRGSAQVATLGYTF	.	TRBV11-2	TRBJ1-2	many
TGTGCCAGCAGCTCGGTGAGGTACACAGGGGAGTTCTTC	CASSSVRYTGEFF	TRBD1	TRBV5-5	TRBJ2-1	many
TGTGCCAGCAGCTTAGTTGGCGGCAGACCCTCTGGGGCCAACGTCCTGACTTTC	CASSLVGGRPSGANVLTF	.	TRBV7-2	TRBJ2-6	many
TGTGCCAGCGTTGGACAGGGAAACTATGGCTACACCTTC	CASVGQGNYGYTF	TRBD1	TRBV25-1	TRBJ1-2	many
TGTGCCAGACCCTTGGCGGCCTCCTACAATGAGCAGTTCTTC	CARPLAASYNEQFF	.	TRBV19	TRBJ2-1	many
TGCGCCAGCAGCTTGGGGGGTGGAGGGAACGAGCAGTACTTC	CASSLGGGGNEQYF	.	TRBV5-1	TRBJ2-7	many